This T cell receptor beta chain was sequenced during a study of T cell changes during pregnancy in multiple sclerosis. The CDR3 is 18 residues long. V dropped 3 bases and J dropped 2 bases, with 20 bases sitting between them. Germline-derived CDR1 and CDR2 are KGHSH and LQKENI. Libraries were prepared by immunoSEQ multiplex PCR; TCRdb keeps only in-frame clonotypes and omits some of them. The sample has about 59,000 clones; about nine tenths are singletons. The sequenced sample was peripheral blood, obtained in the third trimester of pregnancy. The rearrangement links TRBV18 to TRBJ2-1; possible D gene TRBD2, 6 bases. The TCR sequence derives from a female donor in good health, enrolled as a control in a pregnancy study. CDR3 sequence (DNA): TGTGCCAGCTCACCTCCCGTAACTAGGCCGGGAGCCTACAATGAGCAGTTCTTC. Translating it yields CASSPPVTRPGAYNEQFF.